This TCR beta chain was obtained from a study of identical twins. This clonotype has just a few counts. No antigen is known for it. The CDR3 is 16 residues long. Trimming removed 0 bases at V and 0 bases at J, with 9 bases between. Germline V lookup: CDR1 MNHEY, CDR2 SVGAGI. Each donor (without exception) was a healthy Caucasian. TCRdb ran MiXCR on the 5' RACE reads and lists one entry per CDR3 protein. This table holds approximately 670,000 distinct CDR3 sequences, 6.1% found once. Regarding the study as a whole: Shared out-of-frame alpha sequences (those common to twins) showed excess low generation probability.

The sequenced material came from naive T cells sorted from blood. The sequence derives from a man younger than 35 in good health. V gene TRBV6-5 combines with J gene TRBJ2-1, with D possibly TRBD2 on 5 matching bases. The chain's CDR3 is CASSYSSGNSYNEQFF. The CDR3 DNA is TGTGCCAGCAGTTACTCATCGGGGAACTCCTACAATGAGCAGTTCTTC.